Below, 7 T cell receptor beta chains from the same sample are listed, as sequenced in a study of blood T cell repertoires in COVID-19. Some clones are missing from TCRdb's copy, which holds only in-frame ones; the method was immunoSEQ multiplex PCR. The sample holds roughly 43,000 clones, more than 75% seen once. Sequenced input: peripheral blood. Receptors originate from a woman in her 70s in a cohort sampled during active COVID-19.

This sequence joins TRBV10-3 and TRBJ2-5; D unresolved. Trimming shortened V by 5 bases and J by 5 bases, and 18 bases separated the two germline ends. CDR1 and CDR2 from the germline V gene are ENHRY and SYGVKD. This CDR3 has 15 amino acids. CDR3 sequence reads: CAISTAAAVGETQYF. The CDR3 nucleotides are TGTGCCATCAGTACGGCCGCTGCGGTTGGGGAGACCCAGTACTTC.

The chain's CDR3 is CASSLAGYYNEQFF. CDR3 DNA sequence: TGTGCCAGCTCACTAGCGGGGTACTACAATGAGCAGTTCTTC. The chain employs TRBV6-5 and TRBJ2-1; 10 nucleotides align to TRBD2. The CDR3 consists of 14 residues. Trimming removed 8 bases from V and 3 bases from J; junction bases left unmatched: 4. Germline assignment: CDR1 MNHEY and CDR2 SVGAGI.

The chain is built from TRBV19 and TRBJ1-4; D may be TRBD1 (6 bases). CDR1 LNHDA and CDR2 SQIVND come from the germline V gene (reference sequence). Between the trimmed V and J ends, which lost 2 bases and 8 bases, there was a span of 9 bases. CDR3 length equals 13 residues. The CDR3 DNA reads TGTGCCAGTAGTATATCCAGGGGCGAAAAACTGTTTTTT. Its protein product is CASSISRGEKLFF. Variable domain in full (rest from reference TRBV19 and TRBJ1-4): DGGITQSPKYLFRKEGQNVTLSCEQNLNHDAMYWYRQDPGQGLRLIYYSQIVNDFQKGDIAEGYSVSREKKESFPLTVTSAQKNPTAFYLCASSISRGEKLFFGSGTQLSVL.

The chain carries TRBV27 and TRBJ2-1, with D perhaps matching TRBD2 (6 bases). The germline gives CDR1 MNHEY, CDR2 SMNVEV (reference sequence). The CDR3 totals 16 residues. The ends were cut back, 4 bases at V and 0 bases at J, with 13 bases in the middle. The CDR3 DNA is TGTGCCAGCAGTTCCCTTAGCGGAACCTCCTACAATGAGCAGTTCTTC. As protein: CASSSLSGTSYNEQFF.

The chain employs TRBV18 and TRBJ2-5; D uncertain. The CDR3 extends over 13 amino acids. Germline CDR1 reads KGHSH; CDR2 reads LQKENI. The ends were cut back, 0 bases at V and 3 bases at J, with 5 bases in the middle. The chain's CDR3 is CASSPPSEETQYF. CDR3 DNA sequence: TGTGCCAGCTCACCACCGTCGGAAGAGACCCAGTACTTC.

V is TRBV11-2 and J is TRBJ2-7; D is unresolved. CDR3 length: 14 residues. Looked up from germline, CDR1 is SGHAT and CDR2 is FQNNGV. V lost 5 bases and J 0 bases, leaving 11 bases between the germline ends. In nucleotides, the CDR3 is TGTGCCAGCAGCCCTAGGCAGTTCTCCTACGAGCAGTACTTC. Amino acid sequence: CASSPRQFSYEQYF.

V is TRBV28 and J is TRBJ2-5; 9 positions agree with TRBD2. Germline lookup yields CDR1 MDHEN and CDR2 SYDVKM. V gave up 5 bases and J gave up 5 bases; unmatched junction bases: 15. The CDR3 has 17 residues. Here the CDR3 DNA reads TGTGCCAGCAGTCTGTGGAAATTAGCGGGAGATCGGGAGACCCAGTACTTC. Translating gives CASSLWKLAGDRETQYF.